One sample yielded the 10 T cell receptor beta chains listed below, sequenced in a study of PD-1 blockade in mismatch repair-deficient tumors. Profiled with immunoSEQ multiplex PCR; TCRdb holds only in-frame clones, not every one. The table records about 49,000 clones, around 77% of them present only once. The sequences come from PBMCs, collected before pembrolizumab treatment. The source of these receptors is an adult with mismatch repair-deficient cancer.

The chain employs TRBV25-1 and TRBJ2-5; 7 bases match TRBD1. The CDR3 consists of 15 residues. Germline trimming cut 2 bases from V and 6 bases from J; bases unmatched to any gene: 9. Germline values: CDR1 MGHDK, CDR2 SYGVNS. In DNA form, the CDR3 reads TGTGCCAGCAGTGAAGACAGGACAGGAGTAAAGACCCAGTACTTC. This encodes CASSEDRTGVKTQYF.

The J gene is TRBJ2-5, the V gene TRBV7-2, with D maybe TRBD2 (5 bases). Trimming cost V 6 bases and J 1 base, with 12 bases left between them. The CDR3 contains 14 residues. The germline gives CDR1 SGHTA, CDR2 FQGNSA. This CDR3 reads CASRDLGTQETQYF. CDR3 coding DNA: TGTGCCAGCAGGGACTTGGGCACCCAAGAGACCCAGTACTTC.

This CDR3 is CASSLASASTQYF. The CDR3 bases are TGTGCCAGCAGCTTAGCGTCTGCTTCTACCCAGTACTTC. The chain links TRBV7-2 to TRBJ2-5; D unclear. The CDR3 is 13 amino acids. Germline CDR1 and CDR2: SGHTA and FQGNSA. V gave up 0 bases and J gave up 8 bases, with 10 bases separating them.

The genes are TRBV29-1 and TRBJ2-2; D may be TRBD2 (5 bases). The CDR3 is 12 residues long. Germline assignment: CDR1 SQVTM and CDR2 ANQGSEA. The V gene lost 6 bases and the J gene lost 7 bases, with 12 bases spanning the gap. The CDR3 bases are TGCAGCGTAGCGAGAGGGCTCGGGGAGCTGTTTTTT. Residues: CSVARGLGELFF.

This clone was picked up one time. The chain uses TRBV5-6 and TRBJ2-5; D unclear. The CDR3 loop spans 16 amino acids. With 0 bases removed from V and 2 bases from J, the gap between germline ends came to 14 bases. Germline values: CDR1 SGHDT, CDR2 YYEEEE. The CDR3 loop reads CASSLDWPERQETQYF. For the CDR3, the DNA is TGTGCCAGCAGCTTGGATTGGCCAGAAAGACAAGAGACCCAGTACTTC.

V and J are TRBV6-5 and TRBJ2-1; D remains ambiguous. This CDR3 is built from 12 residues. Germline CDR1 and CDR2: MNHEY and SVGAGI. V lost 5 bases and J 2 bases, leaving 4 bases between the germline ends. CDR3 nucleotide sequence: TGTGCCAGCAGTCGCCCCTACAATGAGCAGTTCTTC. Its protein is CASSRPYNEQFF.

The rearrangement joins TRBV18 to TRBJ1-3; tentatively, D is TRBD1 (5 bases). Germline CDR1 KGHSH, CDR2 LQKENI. CDR3 length equals 13 residues. V was trimmed by 3 bases and J by 6 bases, leaving 9 bases between them. DNA of the CDR3: TGTGCCAGCTCACCCGGGGCTGAAAACACCATATATTTT. Its protein product is CASSPGAENTIYF.

The chain carries TRBV28 and TRBJ2-3; 8 nucleotides line up with TRBD2. Germline V lookup: CDR1 MDHEN, CDR2 SYDVKM. The CDR3 is 17 amino acids. V was pared by 6 bases and J by 0 bases, with 11 bases of the junction left unmatched. The DNA of the CDR3 is TGTGCCAGCAGGGCCCCGCTAGCGGGCCCTAGCACAGATACGCAGTATTTT. It translates to CASRAPLAGPSTDTQYF.

The chain employs TRBV7-3 and TRBJ2-7; D remains unclear. V lost 1 base and J 4 bases, leaving 8 bases between the germline ends. The germline CDR1 and CDR2 sequences are SGHTA and FQGTGA. The CDR3 loop spans 13 amino acids. CDR3 DNA sequence: TGTGCCAGCAGCTTAAACGACGGATACGAGCAGTACTTC. Its protein is CASSLNDGYEQYF.

V is TRBV6-1 and J is TRBJ2-1, with D maybe TRBD1 (5 bases). The germline V and J ends were trimmed by 11 bases and 14 bases, with 10 bases remaining between them. The CDR3 runs to 8 residues. CDR1 and CDR2 (germline): MNHNS, SASEGT. CDR3: CAAQGEFF. In DNA form, the CDR3 reads TGTGCCGCTCAGGGCGAGTTCTTC.